The 31 T cell receptor beta chains given below trace back to one sample, sequenced in a study of human T cells and chemical hapten exposure. TCRdb itself ran the RACE reads through MiXCR, one entry per CDR3 protein. Of around 100,000 distinct CDR3 sequences in the sample, about an eighth were seen once. Stated time point: patch test 2, 6 weeks after DPC sensitization. Treatment given: therapeutic diphenylcyclopropenone sensitization with weekly scalp DPC. Sequenced here: whole blood, sampled in connection with sensitization to the hapten diphenylcyclopropenone (DPC). These receptors were collected from a woman in her forties with alopecia areata. Some clones in this sample may be carry-over from other donors' samples.

This clonotype appeared many times. The rearrangement uses TRBV9 and TRBJ2-7; D is ambiguous. The CDR3 has 14 residues. V was cut by 0 bases and J by 4 bases, with 11 bases left in between. Germline V gives CDR1 SGDLS, CDR2 YYNGEE. The CDR3 nucleotides are TGTGCCAGCAGCGTAGGGCCCAACCCATACGAGCAGTACTTC. It yields the protein CASSVGPNPYEQYF.

This clonotype was picked up many times. The rearrangement uses TRBV18 and TRBJ2-4; 10 nucleotides match TRBD2. Germline values: CDR1 KGHSH, CDR2 LQKENI. The CDR3 is made up of 20 amino acids. V lost 3 bases and J lost 0; bases outside the gene matches: 14. The CDR3 region has the DNA TGTGCCAGCTCACCCCCGGCTAGCGGGGGCCTCGTTCTAGCCAAAAACATTCAGTACTTC. Translation: CASSPPASGGLVLAKNIQYF.

This clonotype was counted at least ten times. The chain is built from TRBV5-4 and TRBJ2-1; 7 nucleotides line up with TRBD1. Germline V CDR1 and CDR2: SGHNT, YYREEE (reference sequence). This CDR3 region has 15 residues. The trim removed 3 bases at V and 0 bases at J, leaving 3 bases unmatched. CDR3 residues: CASSSDRVSYNEQFF. For the CDR3, the DNA is TGTGCCAGCAGCTCCGACAGGGTCTCCTACAATGAGCAGTTCTTC.

A note on this clonotype: This sequence may be a read error, since a much larger clone differs from it by one base. The chain carries TRBV5-4 and TRBJ2-3; D is possibly TRBD1 (6 bases). Per germline, CDR1 SGHNT and CDR2 YYREEE (reference sequence). V gave up 0 bases and J gave up 4 bases, with 12 bases separating them. The CDR3 has 15 amino acids. As DNA, the CDR3 is TGTGCCAGCAGCTTGGGTGGACAGAGATCAGATACGCAGTATTTT. Translated: CASSLGGQRSDTQYF.

This clonotype was observed at least ten times. The chain carries TRBV19 and TRBJ2-5, with 9 bases identical to TRBD2. This CDR3 is built from 16 residues. J was trimmed by 1 base and V by 11 bases; bases with no gene match: 14. The germline V gene has CDR1 LNHDA and CDR2 SQIVND (reference sequence). CDR3 nucleotide sequence: TGTGCCGTTAGAGGAGGAGCGGGAGGCTCCCAAGAGACCCAGTACTTC. Translated: CAVRGGAGGSQETQYF.

The J gene is TRBJ2-7, the V gene TRBV7-2; the match to TRBD1 covers 9 bases. V dropped 5 bases and J dropped 4; count of bases not matched to a gene: 9. Per the germline V gene, CDR1 is SGHTA and CDR2 is FQGNSA. There are 15 residues in the CDR3. The CDR3 DNA is TGTGCCAGCAGCGCACGCCCGGGACAGGGTTACGAGCAGTACTTC. This codes for CASSARPGQGYEQYF. Filled out from reference TRBV7-2 and TRBJ2-7, the complete variable domain reads GAGVSQSPSNKVTEKGKDVELRCDPISGHTALYWYRQSLGQGLEFLIYFQGNSAPDKSGLPSDRFSAERTGGSVSTLTIQRTQQEDSAVYLCASSARPGQGYEQYFGPGTRLTVT.

The chain employs TRBV2 and TRBJ1-5; D is perhaps TRBD1 (5 bases). Germline V CDR1 and CDR2: SNHLY, FYNNEI. This CDR3 is 15 amino acids long. Trimming stripped 7 bases from V and 1 base from J, with 14 bases between. The CDR3 region is CASIPGKGSNQPQHF. The CDR3 nucleotides read TGTGCCAGCATCCCAGGGAAAGGGAGCAATCAGCCCCAGCATTTT.

This clonotype was picked up a small number of times. The chain joins TRBV3-1 to TRBJ1-1; the match to TRBD1 covers 10 bases. The V segment lost 5 bases and the J segment 6 bases; nucleotides outside the gene matches: 6. The CDR3 length is 14 residues. Germline CDR1 reads LGHDT; CDR2 reads YNNKEL (reference sequence). CDR3 residues: CASSTAGTGAEAFF. CDR3 bases: TGTGCCAGCAGCACAGCCGGGACAGGGGCTGAAGCTTTCTTT.

The chain has TRBV6-5 and TRBJ2-5, with D possibly being TRBD1 (6 bases). This CDR3 comprises 13 residues. V shed 6 bases and J shed 9 bases, with 17 bases lying between them. Germline assignment: CDR1 MNHEY and CDR2 SVGAGI. CDR3 protein: CASRMTASGAQYF. CDR3 bases: TGTGCCAGCAGAATGACGGCTTCAGGGGCCCAGTACTTC.

This clonotype turned up a few times. The rearrangement links TRBV28 to TRBJ2-3; TRBD2 might be the D (6 bases). Germline CDR1 MDHEN, CDR2 SYDVKM. The CDR3 runs to 15 residues. Trimming pared 3 bases from V and 2 bases from J, leaving 12 bases between. CDR3 loop: CASSFGGINTDTQYF. CDR3 bases: TGTGCCAGCAGTTTCGGCGGGATAAACACAGATACGCAGTATTTT. The variable domain in full, with the rest retrieved from reference TRBV28 and TRBJ2-3, is DVKVTQSSRYLVKRTGEKVFLECVQDMDHENMFWYRQDPGLGLRLIYFSYDVKMKEKGDIPEGYSVSREKKERFSLILESASTNQTSMYLCASSFGGINTDTQYFGPGTRLTVL.

This clonotype occurred a few times. The chain has TRBV5-1 and TRBJ2-5; tentatively, D is TRBD1 or TRBD2 (5 bases each). Germline V gene lookup returns CDR1 SGHRS and CDR2 YFSETQ. V lost 9 bases, J lost 1 base, and 13 bases lay in between. The CDR3 length is 13 residues. CDR3 bases: TGCGCCACTAGTTCGGGGCCCCAAGAGACCCAGTACTTC. Translated: CATSSGPQETQYF.

The chain combines TRBV28 with TRBJ2-7; 7 bases are a match to TRBD2. The length of the CDR3 is 16 residues. CDR1 MDHEN and CDR2 SYDVKM come from the germline V gene. Trimming cost V 5 bases and J 3 bases; bases outside gene matches: 13. This CDR3 reads CASSARLAGVHYEQYF. The CDR3 coding sequence is TGTGCCAGCAGTGCCCGTCTTGCGGGAGTTCACTACGAGCAGTACTTC.

The rearrangement links TRBV9 to TRBJ2-1, with 8 bases that match TRBD2. The CDR3 covers 16 residues. V trimming: 0 bases; J trimming: 8 bases; junction bases outside the gene matches: 10. Per germline, CDR1 SGDLS and CDR2 YYNGEE. DNA of the CDR3: TGTGCCAGCAGCGTAGTTCCAGCGGGGGCGCAAGATGAGCAGTTCTTC. Its protein product is CASSVVPAGAQDEQFF.

Only a few counts were recorded for this clonotype. V usage is TRBV20-1 and J usage is TRBJ1-2, with D maybe TRBD1 (5 bases). Trimming took off 1 base at V and 4 bases at J, with 13 bases between the two ends. Germline V gene lookup returns CDR1 DFQATT and CDR2 SNEGSKA (reference sequence). This CDR3 is 14 amino acids long. This chain's CDR3 is CSARAAGMGYGYTF. The CDR3 bases are TGCAGTGCTAGAGCGGCAGGGATGGGCTATGGCTACACCTTC.

The chain is built from TRBV12-3 or TRBV12-4 and TRBJ2-5; TRBD1 agrees at 8 bases. The ends lost 5 bases at V and 0 bases at J; junction bases unmatched: 5. The CDR3 contains 15 residues. CDR3 sequence (DNA): TGTGCCAGCAGTACCCGACAGGGGTACCAAGAGACCCAGTACTTC. Translation: CASSTRQGYQETQYF.

In its sample, this clonotype was seen many times. This chain links TRBV7-8 with TRBJ2-7; the match to TRBD2 covers 12 bases. From germline, CDR1 is SGHVS and CDR2 FQNEAQ. The junction had 12 bases not matched to a gene; V was cut back by 5 bases and J by 7 bases. CDR3 length: 16 residues. The CDR3: CASSGTTSGGMGEQYF. CDR3 nucleotide sequence: TGTGCCAGCAGCGGCACCACTAGCGGGGGGATGGGGGAGCAGTACTTC.

This chain links TRBV5-4 with TRBJ2-5; possible D gene TRBD1, 6 bases. CDR1 SGHNT and CDR2 YYREEE come from the germline V gene (reference sequence). The CDR3 extends over 14 amino acids. Trimming removed 1 base from V and 1 base from J, with 8 bases in between. CDR3 nucleotides: TGTGCCAGCAGCTTGCGGGACATCCAAGAGACCCAGTACTTC. Translation: CASSLRDIQETQYF.

This chain connects TRBV2 to TRBJ1-2; D gene uncertain. The V and J ends lost 6 bases and 8 bases respectively, with 19 bases between them. Looked up from germline, CDR1 is SNHLY and CDR2 is FYNNEI. This CDR3 contains 14 residues. In nucleotides, the CDR3 is TGTGCCAGCAGCAGGAATTCGGCCGGGGAAGGCTACACCTTC. Amino acids: CASSRNSAGEGYTF.

In the case of this clonotype: The missing conserved phenylalanine or tryptophan at the end of this CDR3 makes a read error likely. V and J are TRBV12-3 or TRBV12-4 and TRBJ1-5, with 7 bases matching TRBD1. Unmatched junction bases numbered 3, after V lost 6 bases and J lost 7 bases. This CDR3 region has 12 residues. The CDR3 bases are TGTGCCAGCAGGACAGGGAAACAGCCCCAGCATATT. Protein product: CASRTGKQPQHI.

This clonotype has a count of ten or more. J is TRBJ2-1 and V is TRBV24-1; 9 nucleotides match TRBD2. There are 14 residues in the CDR3. After removal of 9 bases from V and 3 bases from J, the junction contained 5 bases not matched to a gene. From germline, CDR1 is KGHDR and CDR2 SFDVKD. Written as DNA, the CDR3 is TGTGCCACCTCGGCTAGCGGGGACTACAATGAGCAGTTCTTC. Its translation: CATSASGDYNEQFF.

In this sample, this clonotype turned up many times. The chain employs TRBV18 and TRBJ1-5; TRBD1 matches at 7 bases. The CDR3 is 16 residues long. The germline V gene has CDR1 KGHSH and CDR2 LQKENI. V gave up 3 bases and J gave up 2 bases; unmatched junction bases: 7. CDR3 in DNA: TGTGCCAGCTCACCGCGGCAGGGGGAGGGCAATCAGCCCCAGCATTTT. It is translated as CASSPRQGEGNQPQHF. Full variable domain (rest looked up from reference TRBV18 and TRBJ1-5): NAGVMQNPRHLVRRRGQEARLRCSPMKGHSHVYWYRQLPEEGLKFMVYLQKENIIDESGMPKERFSAEFPKEGPSILRIQQVVRGDSAAYFCASSPRQGEGNQPQHFGDGTRLSIL.

This clonotype has at least ten counts. The genes are TRBV18 and TRBJ2-6, with D unclear. The CDR3 length is 16 residues. Trimming took off 2 bases at V and 2 bases at J, with 10 bases between the two ends. Germline assignment: CDR1 KGHSH and CDR2 LQKENI. CDR3 region: CASSPDSPAGANVLTF. DNA of the CDR3: TGTGCCAGCTCACCAGACTCCCCGGCTGGGGCCAACGTCCTGACTTTC.

In regard to this clonotype: Germline is not matched at one junction end, which may reflect a read error. V and J are TRBV10-3 and TRBJ1-1; TRBD1 agrees at 9 bases. Germline lookup yields CDR1 ENHRY and CDR2 SYGVKD. The CDR3 contains 14 residues. In nucleotides, the CDR3 is TGTGCCATCATTCAGGACAGGGGACACACTGAAGCTTCCTTT. Its protein product is CAIIQDRGHTEASF.

The chain joins TRBV7-2 to TRBJ2-1, with 8 positions matching TRBD1. The CDR3 spans 16 residues. In germline, CDR1 is SGHTA, CDR2 FQGNSA. The ends lost 6 bases at V and 3 bases at J; junction bases unmatched: 10. The CDR3 loop is CASSRTGTGNYNEQFF. The CDR3, as DNA: TGTGCCAGCAGTCGTACCGGGACAGGCAACTACAATGAGCAGTTCTTC.

This clonotype was recorded a few times. The chain joins TRBV28 to TRBJ2-2; TRBD1 aligns across 10 bases. From germline, CDR1 is MDHEN and CDR2 SYDVKM. The CDR3 is 20 residues long. Trimming removed 1 base from V and 1 base from J; junction bases left unmatched: 12. Here the CDR3 reads CASSLYIKPTGGMNTGELFF. In nucleotides, the CDR3 is TGTGCCAGCAGTTTATATATCAAGCCGACAGGGGGCATGAACACCGGGGAGCTGTTTTTT.

The chain couples TRBV12-3 or TRBV12-4 to TRBJ2-1; 7 nucleotides align to TRBD1. With 6 bases clipped from V and 7 bases from J, the junction kept 12 bases outside the gene matches. This CDR3 region has 15 residues. The CDR3 coding sequence is TGTGCCAGCAGCAACAGGGGTACCATCTGGAATGAGCAGTTCTTC. Encoded protein: CASSNRGTIWNEQFF.

With regard to this clonotype: This may arise from a read error, as a much more abundant clone is one base away. The conserved closing phenylalanine or tryptophan is absent in this CDR3, likely reflecting a read error. The rearrangement joins TRBV11-3 to TRBJ2-7, with a weak D call TRBD2 (5 bases). V was trimmed by 5 bases and J by 2 bases, leaving 13 bases between them. Germline loops: CDR1 SGHNT, CDR2 YENEEA. This CDR3 is 14 amino acids long. For the CDR3, the DNA is TGTGCCAGCAGCCCGTGGGGTAGCGCCTACGAGCAGTACCTC. It encodes CASSPWGSAYEQYL.

This clonotype was observed many times. The chain is built from TRBV12-5 and TRBJ1-1, with TRBD1 as a possible D gene (6 bases). V dropped 1 base and J dropped 10 bases, with 10 bases sitting between them. CDR1 is LGHNT, CDR2 FRNRAP, per germline. The CDR3 totals 12 residues. The CDR3: CASGLEGHGAFF. The CDR3 nucleotides read TGTGCTAGTGGTTTGGAGGGACATGGAGCTTTCTTT.

This CDR3 is CASSYPRDRINYGYTF. DNA for the CDR3: TGTGCCAGCAGTTACCCCAGGGACAGGATAAACTATGGCTACACCTTC. The genes are TRBV6-6 and TRBJ1-2; 8 nucleotides agree with TRBD1. Germline CDR1 MNHNY, CDR2 SVGAGI (reference sequence). The CDR3 sequence is 16 residues long. J gave up 2 bases and V 2 bases, and 7 bases lay outside the gene matches.

This clonotype was detected many times. The rearrangement links TRBV6-2 or TRBV6-3 to TRBJ1-1; D is unresolved. The CDR3 has 13 amino acids. CDR1 is MNHEY, CDR2 SVGEGT, per germline. V dropped 4 bases and J dropped 7 bases, with 13 bases sitting between them. The CDR3 loop is CASSSRPTSEAFF. The CDR3 nucleotides read TGTGCCAGCAGTTCTCGGCCCACGAGTGAAGCTTTCTTT.

The chain combines TRBV7-2 with TRBJ2-3; D is unclear. This CDR3 has 13 amino acids. From germline, CDR1 is SGHTA and CDR2 FQGNSA. V lost 1 base to trimming and J lost 4 bases, with 6 bases between them. The CDR3 bases are TGTGCCAGCAGCTTAGACCGATCAGATACGCAGTATTTT. This sequence encodes CASSLDRSDTQYF.